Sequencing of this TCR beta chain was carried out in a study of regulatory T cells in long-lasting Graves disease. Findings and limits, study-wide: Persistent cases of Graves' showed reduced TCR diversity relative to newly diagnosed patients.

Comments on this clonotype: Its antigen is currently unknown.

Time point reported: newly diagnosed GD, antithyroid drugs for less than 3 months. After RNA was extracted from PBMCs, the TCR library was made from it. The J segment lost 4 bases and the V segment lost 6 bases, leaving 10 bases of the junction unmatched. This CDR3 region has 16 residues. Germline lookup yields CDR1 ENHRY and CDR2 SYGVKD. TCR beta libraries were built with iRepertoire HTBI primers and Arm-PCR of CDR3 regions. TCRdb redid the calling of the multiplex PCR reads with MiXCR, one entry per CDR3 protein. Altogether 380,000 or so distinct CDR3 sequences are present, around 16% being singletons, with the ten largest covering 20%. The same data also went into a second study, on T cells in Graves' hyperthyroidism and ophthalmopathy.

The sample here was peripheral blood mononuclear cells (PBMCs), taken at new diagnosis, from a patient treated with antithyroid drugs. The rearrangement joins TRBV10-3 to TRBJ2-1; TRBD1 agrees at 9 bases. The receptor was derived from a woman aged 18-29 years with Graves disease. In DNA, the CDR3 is TGTGCCATCAGCACTCCGGGACAGGGTATTTACAATGAGCAGTTCTTC. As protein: CAISTPGQGIYNEQFF.